These 3 T cell receptor beta chains came from one sample sequenced in a study of T-cell memory formation after mild COVID-19. TCRdb reprocessed the 5' RACE reads with MiXCR, giving one entry per CDR3 protein. The data contain roughly 180,000 distinct CDR3 sequences, around 10% of them singletons. Sequenced: PBMCs or a T cell subset sorted from them (not recorded which). These receptors all come from a man younger than 35 who had mild COVID-19 (a few samples of this study predate the infection). Cell type and time point are not known.

This clonotype was found a few times. V is TRBV4-1 and J is TRBJ2-5; no firm D call. CDR1 MGHRA and CDR2 YSYEKL come from the germline V gene. This CDR3 contains 14 residues. V gave up 1 base and J gave up 2 bases, with 8 bases separating them. The CDR3 nucleotides are TGCGCCAGCAGCCAAGGAGCCTGGCAAGAGACCCAGTACTTC. Its protein is CASSQGAWQETQYF.

Ten or more counts support this clonotype. V usage is TRBV23-1 and J usage is TRBJ2-1; no firm D call. TRBV23-1 carries the ORF label, with uncertain function. Trimming removed 11 bases from V and 8 bases from J, with 19 bases in between. The CDR3 contains 13 residues. Written as DNA, the CDR3 is TGCGCCCGAATCCCCCCTCGGATGGATGAGCAGTTCTTC. Protein product: CARIPPRMDEQFF.

V and J are TRBV12-3 or TRBV12-4 and TRBJ2-7, with a tentative D call TRBD1 (6 bases). This CDR3 has 13 amino acids. V gave up 3 bases and J gave up 2 bases, with 8 bases separating them. The CDR3 loop is CASSFGQPYEQYV. For the CDR3, the DNA is TGTGCCAGCAGTTTCGGACAGCCCTACGAGCAGTACGTC.